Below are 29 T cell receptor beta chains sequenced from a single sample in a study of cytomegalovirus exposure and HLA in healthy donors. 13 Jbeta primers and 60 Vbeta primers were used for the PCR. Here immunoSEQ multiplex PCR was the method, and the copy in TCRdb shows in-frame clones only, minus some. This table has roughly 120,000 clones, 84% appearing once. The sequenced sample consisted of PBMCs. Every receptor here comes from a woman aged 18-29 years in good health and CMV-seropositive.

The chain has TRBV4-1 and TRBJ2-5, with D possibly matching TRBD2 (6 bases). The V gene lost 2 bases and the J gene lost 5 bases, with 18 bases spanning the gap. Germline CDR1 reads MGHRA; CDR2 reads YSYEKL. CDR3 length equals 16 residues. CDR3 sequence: CASSQPTSGTRETQYF. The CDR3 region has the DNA TGCGCCAGCAGCCAACCTACCTCTGGGACTCGCGAGACCCAGTACTTC.

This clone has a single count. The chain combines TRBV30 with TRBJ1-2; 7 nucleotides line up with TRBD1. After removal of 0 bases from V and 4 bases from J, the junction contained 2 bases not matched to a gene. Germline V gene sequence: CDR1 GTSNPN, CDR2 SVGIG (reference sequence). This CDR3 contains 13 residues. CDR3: CAWSVEGAYGYTF. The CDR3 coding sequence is TGTGCCTGGAGTGTAGAGGGGGCCTATGGCTACACCTTC.

CDR3 DNA sequence: TGTGCCAGCAGCCCTCGACAGGGAGGAGATACGCAGTATTTT. It codes for CASSPRQGGDTQYF. The J gene is TRBJ2-3, the V gene TRBV11-3; possibly TRBD1 for D (7 bases). V shed 5 bases and J shed 5 bases, with 14 bases lying between them. The CDR3 has 14 residues. From germline, CDR1 is SGHNT and CDR2 YENEEA.

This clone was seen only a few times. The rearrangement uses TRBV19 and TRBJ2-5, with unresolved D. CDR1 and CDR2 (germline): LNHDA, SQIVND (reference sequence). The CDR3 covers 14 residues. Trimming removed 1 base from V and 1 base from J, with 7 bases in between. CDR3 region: CASSIGPTQETQYF. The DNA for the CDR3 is TGTGCCAGTAGTATAGGGCCAACCCAAGAGACCCAGTACTTC.

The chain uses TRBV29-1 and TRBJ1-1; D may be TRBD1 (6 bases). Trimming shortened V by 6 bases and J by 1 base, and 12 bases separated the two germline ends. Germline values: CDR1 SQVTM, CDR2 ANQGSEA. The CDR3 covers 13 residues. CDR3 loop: CSVTKGGNTEAFF. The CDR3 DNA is TGCAGCGTGACTAAAGGGGGGAACACTGAAGCTTTCTTT.

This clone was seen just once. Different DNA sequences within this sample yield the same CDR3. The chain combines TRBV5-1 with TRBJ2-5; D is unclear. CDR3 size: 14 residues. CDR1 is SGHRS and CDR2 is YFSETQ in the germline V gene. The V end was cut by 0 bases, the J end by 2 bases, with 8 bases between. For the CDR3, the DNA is TGCGCCAGCAGCTTGGAGGCAGGTCAAGAGACCCAGTACTTC. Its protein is CASSLEAGQETQYF. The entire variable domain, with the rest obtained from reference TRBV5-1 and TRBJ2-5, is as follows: KAGVTQTPRYLIKTRGQQVTLSCSPISGHRSVSWYQQTPGQGLQFLFEYFSETQRNKGNFPGRFSGRQFSNSRSEMNVSTLELGDSALYLCASSLEAGQETQYFGPGTRLLVL.

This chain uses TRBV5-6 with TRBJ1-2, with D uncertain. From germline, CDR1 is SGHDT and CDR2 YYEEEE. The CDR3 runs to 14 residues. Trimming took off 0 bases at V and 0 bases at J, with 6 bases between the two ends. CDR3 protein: CASSLAGSNYGYTF. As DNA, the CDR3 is TGTGCCAGCAGCTTGGCCGGGTCTAACTATGGCTACACCTTC.

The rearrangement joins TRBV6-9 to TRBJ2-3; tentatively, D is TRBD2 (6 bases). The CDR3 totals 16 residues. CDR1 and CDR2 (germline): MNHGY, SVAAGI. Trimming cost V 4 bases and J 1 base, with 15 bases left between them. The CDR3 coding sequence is TGTGCCAGCAGTTTGGGGGGAGCTAGGTGCACAGATACGCAGTATTTT. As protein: CASSLGGARCTDTQYF.

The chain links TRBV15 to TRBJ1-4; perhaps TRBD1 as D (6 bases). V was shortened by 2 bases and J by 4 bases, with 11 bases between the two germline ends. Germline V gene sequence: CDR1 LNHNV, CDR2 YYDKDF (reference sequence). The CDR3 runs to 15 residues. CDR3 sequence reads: CATSRPGGLNEKLFF. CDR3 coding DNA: TGTGCCACCAGCAGACCCGGGGGGCTTAATGAAAAACTGTTTTTT.

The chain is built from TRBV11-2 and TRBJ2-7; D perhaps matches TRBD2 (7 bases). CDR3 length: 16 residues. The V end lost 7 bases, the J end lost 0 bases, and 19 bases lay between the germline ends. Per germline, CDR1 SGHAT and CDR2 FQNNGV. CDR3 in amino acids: CASKEGGTLSSYEQYF. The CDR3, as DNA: TGTGCCAGCAAGGAGGGGGGGACTCTCAGCTCCTACGAGCAGTACTTC. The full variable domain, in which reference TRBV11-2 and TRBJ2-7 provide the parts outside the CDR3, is EAGVAQSPRYKIIEKRQSVAFWCNPISGHATLYWYQQILGQGPKLLIQFQNNGVVDDSQLPKDRFSAERLKGVDSTLKIQPAKLEDSAVYLCASKEGGTLSSYEQYFGPGTRLTVT.

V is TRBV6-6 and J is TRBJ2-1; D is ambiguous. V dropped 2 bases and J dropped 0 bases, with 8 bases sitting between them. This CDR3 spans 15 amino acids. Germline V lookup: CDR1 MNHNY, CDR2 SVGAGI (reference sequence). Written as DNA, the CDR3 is TGTGCCAGCAGTTACATGAGAAGCTCCTACAATGAGCAGTTCTTC. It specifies CASSYMRSSYNEQFF.

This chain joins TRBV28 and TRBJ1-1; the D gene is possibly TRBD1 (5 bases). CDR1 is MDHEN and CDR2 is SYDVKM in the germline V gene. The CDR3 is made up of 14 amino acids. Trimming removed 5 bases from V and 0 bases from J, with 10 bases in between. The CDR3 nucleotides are TGTGCCAGCAGTAGATCGACAGTGAACACTGAAGCTTTCTTT. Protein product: CASSRSTVNTEAFF.

The CDR3 DNA reads TGTGCCAGCAGTTCCCGTAAAGGCTACACCTTC. This codes for CASSSRKGYTF. The chain couples TRBV28 to TRBJ1-2; no clear D gene. With 4 bases removed from V and 8 bases from J, the gap between germline ends came to 8 bases. In germline, CDR1 is MDHEN, CDR2 SYDVKM. The CDR3 runs 11 residues.

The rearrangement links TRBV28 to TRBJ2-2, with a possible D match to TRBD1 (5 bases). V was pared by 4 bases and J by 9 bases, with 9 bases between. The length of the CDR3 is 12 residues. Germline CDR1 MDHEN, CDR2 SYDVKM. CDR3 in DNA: TGTGCCAGCAGTTACCCAGGGTGGGAGCTGTTTTTT. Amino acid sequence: CASSYPGWELFF.

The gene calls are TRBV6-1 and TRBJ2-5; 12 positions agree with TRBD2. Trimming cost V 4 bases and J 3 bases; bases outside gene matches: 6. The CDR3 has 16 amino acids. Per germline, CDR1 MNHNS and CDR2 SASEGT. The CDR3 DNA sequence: TGTGCCAGCAGTGGTTGGCTAGCGGGGGGGGAAGAGACCCAGTACTTC. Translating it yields CASSGWLAGGEETQYF.

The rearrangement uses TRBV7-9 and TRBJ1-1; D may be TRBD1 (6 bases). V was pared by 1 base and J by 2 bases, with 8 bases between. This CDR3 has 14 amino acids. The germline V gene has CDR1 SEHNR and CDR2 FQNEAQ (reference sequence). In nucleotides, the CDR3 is TGTGCCAGCAGCTTAGTACAGGGCAACACTGAAGCTTTCTTT. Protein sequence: CASSLVQGNTEAFF.

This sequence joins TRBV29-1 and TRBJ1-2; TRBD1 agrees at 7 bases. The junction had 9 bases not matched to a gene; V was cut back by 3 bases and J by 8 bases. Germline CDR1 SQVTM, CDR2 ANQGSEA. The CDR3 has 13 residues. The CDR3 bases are TGCAGCGTTGATGGACACTACAGGGGCGGCTACACCTTC. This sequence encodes CSVDGHYRGGYTF.

In DNA, the CDR3 is TGTGCCAGCAGTCCGACAGGGGGCCCAGATACGCAGTATTTT. Translating it yields CASSPTGGPDTQYF. The chain links TRBV27 to TRBJ2-3; 10 bases line up with TRBD1. The CDR3 is 14 residues long. V lost 5 bases to trimming and J lost 4 bases; unmatched junction nucleotides: 3. Germline V CDR1 and CDR2: MNHEY, SMNVEV (reference sequence).

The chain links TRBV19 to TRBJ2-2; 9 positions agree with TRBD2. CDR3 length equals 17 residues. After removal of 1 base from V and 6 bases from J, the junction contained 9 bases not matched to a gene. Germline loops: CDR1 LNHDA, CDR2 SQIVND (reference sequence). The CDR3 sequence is CASSIGGGGASSGELFF. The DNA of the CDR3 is TGTGCCAGTAGTATAGGCGGCGGGGGGGCCTCCTCCGGGGAGCTGTTTTTT.

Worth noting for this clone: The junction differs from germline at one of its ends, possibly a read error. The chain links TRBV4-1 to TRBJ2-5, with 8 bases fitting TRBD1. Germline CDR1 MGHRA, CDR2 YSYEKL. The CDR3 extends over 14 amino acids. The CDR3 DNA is TGCGCCAGCAGCCCACGACAGGGGCAAGGGACCCAGTACTTC. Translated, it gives CASSPRQGQGTQYF.

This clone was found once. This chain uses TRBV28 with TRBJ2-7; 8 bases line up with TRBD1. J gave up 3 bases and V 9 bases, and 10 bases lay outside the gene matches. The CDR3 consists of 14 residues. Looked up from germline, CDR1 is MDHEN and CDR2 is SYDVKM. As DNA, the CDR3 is TGTGCCAGTTCCTGGACAGGGCTAAACTACGAGCAGTACTTC. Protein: CASSWTGLNYEQYF.

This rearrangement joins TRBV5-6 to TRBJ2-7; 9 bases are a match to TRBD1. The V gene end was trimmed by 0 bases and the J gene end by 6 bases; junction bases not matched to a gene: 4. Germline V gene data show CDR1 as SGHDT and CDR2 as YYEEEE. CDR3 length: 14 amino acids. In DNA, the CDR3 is TGTGCCAGCAGCTTGGGCACAGGGGGCAGCGAGCAGTACTTC. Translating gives CASSLGTGGSEQYF.

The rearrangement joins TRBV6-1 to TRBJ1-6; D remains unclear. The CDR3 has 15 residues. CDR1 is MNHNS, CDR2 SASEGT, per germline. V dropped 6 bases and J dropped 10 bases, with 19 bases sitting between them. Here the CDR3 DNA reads TGTGCCAGCAGCTTCGGATTAGGGAGTGGATCACCCCTCCACTTT. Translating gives CASSFGLGSGSPLHF.

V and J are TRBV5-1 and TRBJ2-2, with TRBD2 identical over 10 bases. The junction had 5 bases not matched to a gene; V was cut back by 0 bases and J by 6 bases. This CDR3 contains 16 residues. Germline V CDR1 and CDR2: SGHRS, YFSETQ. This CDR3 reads CASSLAVSGGAGELFF. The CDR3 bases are TGCGCCAGCAGCTTGGCCGTCAGCGGGGGGGCCGGGGAGCTGTTTTTT.

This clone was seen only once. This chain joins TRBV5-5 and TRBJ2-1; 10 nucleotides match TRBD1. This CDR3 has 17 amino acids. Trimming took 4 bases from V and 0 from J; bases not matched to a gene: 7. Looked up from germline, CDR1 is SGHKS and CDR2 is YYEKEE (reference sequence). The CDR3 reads CASSTTGGGFSYNEQFF. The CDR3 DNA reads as TGTGCCAGCAGCACGACAGGGGGCGGTTTCTCCTACAATGAGCAGTTCTTC.

Here the CDR3 DNA reads TGTGCCAGTAGTATAAGCGTCGGCCAAGAGACCCAGTACTTC. Encoded protein: CASSISVGQETQYF. The rearrangement uses TRBV19 and TRBJ2-5, with unresolved D. The CDR3 is 14 residues long. Germline V gene data show CDR1 as LNHDA and CDR2 as SQIVND (reference sequence). V gave up 2 bases and J gave up 1 base, with 8 bases separating them.

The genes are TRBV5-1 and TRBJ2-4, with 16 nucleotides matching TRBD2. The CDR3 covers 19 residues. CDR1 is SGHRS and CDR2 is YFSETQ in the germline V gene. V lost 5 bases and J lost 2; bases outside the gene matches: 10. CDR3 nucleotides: TGCGCCAGCAGTTCAGGGGGACTAGCGGGGGGGCCATCCAAAAACATTCAGTACTTC. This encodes CASSSGGLAGGPSKNIQYF.

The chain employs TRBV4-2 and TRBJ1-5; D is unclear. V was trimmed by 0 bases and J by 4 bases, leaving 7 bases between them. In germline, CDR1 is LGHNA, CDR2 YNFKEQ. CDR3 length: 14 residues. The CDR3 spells CASSQDPGNQPQHF. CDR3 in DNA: TGTGCCAGCAGCCAAGATCCCGGGAATCAGCCCCAGCATTTT.

CDR3 DNA sequence: TGTGCCAGCAGTTACTCTAGGGGCAGCAATGAGCAGTTCTTC. As protein: CASSYSRGSNEQFF. The chain links TRBV6-5 to TRBJ2-1, with D possibly being TRBD1 (5 bases). Germline V lookup: CDR1 MNHEY, CDR2 SVGAGI. V lost 0 bases, J lost 6 bases, and 9 bases lay in between. The CDR3 has 14 residues.